A single sample is the source of the 25 T cell receptor beta chains below, sequenced in a study of identical twins. TCRdb reanalysed the 5' RACE reads using MiXCR and keeps one entry per CDR3 protein. The sample holds 500,000 or so distinct CDR3 sequences, around 14% seen once. This sample also belongs to another study, concerning yellow fever vaccine responses in identical twins.

What was sequenced was CD4+ T cells sorted from blood. The source is a woman between 18 and 29 years old in good health.

This clonotype occurred a few times. CDR3 sequence: CASSIDREDTQYF. CDR3 coding DNA: TGTGCCAGCAGCATCGACAGGGAAGATACGCAGTATTTT. The chain recombines TRBV7-2 with TRBJ2-3; 7 bases fit TRBD1. V dropped 5 bases and J dropped 5; count of bases not matched to a gene: 4. Germline CDR1 SGHTA, CDR2 FQGNSA. The CDR3 covers 13 residues.

This clonotype turned up a few times. V gene TRBV10-2 combines with J gene TRBJ1-6; D possibly corresponds to TRBD1 (5 bases). The CDR3 loop spans 15 amino acids. V was clipped by 6 bases and J by 4 bases, with 13 bases between them. Germline V gene sequence: CDR1 WSHSY, CDR2 SAAADI. This CDR3 is CASSPPDSYNSPLHF. The DNA for the CDR3 is TGCGCCAGCAGCCCTCCCGACAGTTATAATTCACCCCTCCACTTT.

This clonotype was observed a few times. The gene calls are TRBV20-1 and TRBJ2-1; 9 bases are shared with TRBD1. The CDR3 spans 14 residues. Germline-derived CDR1 and CDR2 are DFQATT and SNEGSKA (reference sequence). The V and J ends lost 4 bases and 4 bases, in that order; junction bases with no gene match: 5. CDR3 protein: CSANRDRAYNEQFF. The DNA of the CDR3 is TGCAGTGCTAACCGGGACAGGGCTTACAATGAGCAGTTCTTC.

The CDR3 DNA reads TGTGCCACCAGCTGGGCGGATTATAGCAATCAGCCCCAGCATTTT. Its protein is CATSWADYSNQPQHF. This sequence joins TRBV15 and TRBJ1-5; D is undetermined. Trimming left V 5 bases short and J 0 bases short, with 11 bases between. The CDR3 extends over 15 amino acids. The germline CDR1 and CDR2 sequences are LNHNV and YYDKDF (reference sequence).

This clonotype has at least ten counts. Germline and junction disagree at one end, which may indicate a read error. The gene calls are TRBV7-2 and TRBJ2-2, with D unclear. The CDR3 runs 15 residues. Germline V CDR1 and CDR2: SGHTA, FQGNSA. Here the CDR3 reads CASSLEAENAGELFF. CDR3 bases: TGTGCCAGCAGCTTAGAGGCAGAGAACGCCGGGGAGCTGTTTTTT.

This clonotype was seen only a few times. The junction differs from germline at one of its ends, possibly a read error. V usage is TRBV29-1 and J usage is TRBJ2-3; TRBD2 agrees at 12 bases. This CDR3 spans 17 amino acids. The germline V gene encodes CDR1 SQVTM and CDR2 ANQGSEA. CDR3 amino acids: CSVEGGLAGPGVDTQYF. The CDR3 DNA reads as TGCAGCGTGGAAGGAGGACTAGCGGGACCCGGGGTGGATACGCAGTATTTT.

This clonotype was seen more than once but under ten times. The chain uses TRBV12-3 or TRBV12-4 and TRBJ1-1; TRBD1 aligns across 8 bases. Trimming cost V 7 bases and J 5 bases; bases outside gene matches: 9. The CDR3 contains 14 residues. DNA for the CDR3: TGTGCCAGCAACAACAGGGGGTGGGGTACTGAAGCTTTCTTT. Translation: CASNNRGWGTEAFF.

This clonotype was counted only a few times. The V gene is TRBV20-1, the J gene TRBJ1-4; D is ambiguous. V was clipped by 0 bases and J by 4 bases, with 9 bases between them. The CDR3 runs to 14 residues. CDR1 is DFQATT, CDR2 SNEGSKA, per germline (reference sequence). CDR3 nucleotides: TGCAGTGCTAGAGATCAGCAGATTAATGAAAAACTGTTTTTT. It is translated as CSARDQQINEKLFF.

The V call is TRBV7-2, the J call TRBJ2-3; possibly TRBD2 for D (5 bases). Germline lookup yields CDR1 SGHTA and CDR2 FQGNSA. The V and J ends lost 5 bases and 5 bases respectively, with 11 bases between them. This CDR3 region has 13 residues. The CDR3 DNA sequence: TGTGCCAGCAGCCCTACCCGGGGAGATACGCAGTATTTT. Its translation: CASSPTRGDTQYF.

This clonotype was counted many times. The gene calls are TRBV7-9 and TRBJ2-3; 8 nucleotides align to TRBD1. Looked up from germline, CDR1 is SEHNR and CDR2 is FQNEAQ (reference sequence). The CDR3 covers 15 residues. The junction had 6 bases not matched to a gene; V was cut back by 5 bases and J by 2 bases. Here the CDR3 DNA reads TGTGCCAGCAGCCTACAGACAGGGGCCACAGATACGCAGTATTTT. Its translation is CASSLQTGATDTQYF.

This clonotype was seen only a few times. This sequence joins TRBV29-1 and TRBJ1-1, with 7 nucleotides matching TRBD1. This CDR3 has 13 residues. V lost 6 bases and J lost 5; bases outside the gene matches: 9. Per germline, CDR1 SQVTM and CDR2 ANQGSEA. The CDR3 sequence is CSVEQGTGTEAFF. Here the CDR3 DNA reads TGCAGCGTAGAACAGGGGACCGGGACTGAAGCTTTCTTT. The variable domain in full, completed from reference TRBV29-1 and TRBJ1-1, reads SAVISQKPSRDICQRGTSLTIQCQVDSQVTMMFWYRQQPGQSLTLIATANQGSEATYESGFVIDKFPISRPNLTFSTLTVSNMSPEDSSIYLCSVEQGTGTEAFFGQGTRLTVV.

This chain connects TRBV6-5 to TRBJ1-1; 7 positions match TRBD1. The J segment lost 4 bases and the V segment lost 3 bases, leaving 8 bases of the junction unmatched. The CDR3 consists of 15 residues. Germline-derived CDR1 and CDR2 are MNHEY and SVGAGI. The CDR3 loop reads CASSYDRERGTEAFF. CDR3 DNA sequence: TGTGCCAGCAGTTATGACAGGGAACGCGGCACTGAAGCTTTCTTT.

This clonotype turned up a few times. V usage is TRBV20-1 and J usage is TRBJ2-7; 7 bases agree with TRBD2. Germline CDR1 and CDR2: DFQATT and SNEGSKA (reference sequence). The junction had 9 bases not matched to a gene; V was cut back by 5 bases and J by 2 bases. This CDR3 is 14 amino acids long. CDR3 sequence: CSAAHGGGPYEQYF. The CDR3 nucleotides are TGCAGTGCTGCCCATGGGGGGGGACCCTACGAGCAGTACTTC.

This clonotype occurred a few times. This CDR3 is CASSGARVKYF. CDR3 sequence (DNA): TGTGCCAGCAGTGGTGCCCGGGTTAAGTACTTC. The genes are TRBV2 and TRBJ2-5; D unresolved. The length of the CDR3 is 11 residues. V was clipped by 4 bases and J by 12 bases, with 12 bases between them. Per the germline V gene, CDR1 is SNHLY and CDR2 is FYNNEI. The whole variable domain, remainder taken from reference TRBV2 and TRBJ2-5, is EPEVTQTPSHQVTQMGQEVILRCVPISNHLYFYWYRQILGQKVEFLVSFYNNEISEKSEIFDDQFSVERPDGSNFTLKIRSTKLEDSAMYFCASSGARVKYFGPGTRLLVL.

The table lists this clonotype with a few counts. V and J are TRBV20-1 and TRBJ2-7, with no clear D. With 6 bases removed from V and 7 bases from J, the gap between germline ends came to 19 bases. Per the germline V gene, CDR1 is DFQATT and CDR2 is SNEGSKA (reference sequence). The length of the CDR3 is 13 residues. CDR3 loop: CSAASENPREQYF. As DNA, the CDR3 is TGCAGTGCCGCAAGCGAGAACCCGCGGGAGCAGTACTTC.

For the CDR3, the DNA is TGTGCCAGCTCGGACCCTAGCGGGAGGTACACCGGGGAGCTGTTTTTT. Translation gives CASSDPSGRYTGELFF. The chain links TRBV6-1 to TRBJ2-2; 11 nucleotides align to TRBD2. CDR1 and CDR2 from the germline V gene are MNHNS and SASEGT. CDR3 size: 16 residues. V lost 8 bases, J lost 3 bases, and 8 bases stayed unmatched.

The sample holds a few counts of this clonotype. V is TRBV5-4 and J is TRBJ1-1; D possibly corresponds to TRBD1 (5 bases). The CDR3 sequence is 15 residues long. The V and J ends lost 4 bases and 6 bases respectively, with 19 bases between them. Germline V gives CDR1 SGHNT, CDR2 YYREEE (reference sequence). CDR3 sequence: CASSSAVLKGPEAFF. CDR3 bases: TGTGCCAGCAGCAGCGCGGTTTTGAAGGGGCCTGAAGCTTTCTTT.

This clonotype was found a few times. The V call is TRBV24-1, the J call TRBJ1-5, with TRBD1 as a possible D gene (6 bases). The germline V and J ends were trimmed by 9 bases and 5 bases, with 13 bases remaining between them. The CDR3 runs 13 residues. CDR1 and CDR2 from the germline V gene are KGHDR and SFDVKD. CDR3 amino acids: CATQGYRHQPQHF. In DNA, the CDR3 is TGTGCCACCCAGGGGTACCGTCATCAGCCCCAGCATTTT.

This clonotype was detected only a few times. V gene TRBV9 combines with J gene TRBJ2-1; no clear D. V gave up 0 bases and J gave up 5 bases, with 9 bases separating them. The CDR3 length is 14 residues. CDR1 and CDR2 from the germline V gene are SGDLS and YYNGEE. CDR3 nucleotides: TGTGCCAGCAGCGTAGCTTTGGGGAACAATGAGCAGTTCTTC. Translated: CASSVALGNNEQFF.

The chain recombines TRBV19 with TRBJ2-2; 9 bases fit TRBD1. V lost 6 bases to trimming and J lost 1 base; unmatched junction nucleotides: 3. The CDR3 totals 15 residues. Germline V gene data show CDR1 as LNHDA and CDR2 as SQIVND (reference sequence). The chain's CDR3 is CASRPGQGNTGELFF. The CDR3 DNA follows: TGTGCCAGTAGGCCGGGACAGGGGAACACCGGGGAGCTGTTTTTT.

This clonotype was detected a few times. The chain is built from TRBV27 and TRBJ2-3; D ambiguous. Germline CDR1 is MNHEY and CDR2 is SMNVEV (reference sequence). This CDR3 is built from 14 residues. V lost 3 bases and J lost 0, with 7 bases in between. CDR3 region: CASSFLFSTDTQYF. CDR3 DNA sequence: TGTGCCAGCAGTTTTCTCTTTAGCACAGATACGCAGTATTTT.

V gene TRBV27 combines with J gene TRBJ2-7, with TRBD2 matching over 12 bases. In germline, CDR1 is MNHEY, CDR2 SMNVEV (reference sequence). This CDR3 has 15 residues. V trimming: 4 bases; J trimming: 2 bases; junction bases outside the gene matches: 3. The CDR3 protein is CASSYLAGGPYEQYF. DNA of the CDR3: TGTGCCAGCAGTTATCTAGCGGGGGGGCCCTACGAGCAGTACTTC.

This clonotype appeared a few times. The chain carries TRBV12-3 or TRBV12-4 and TRBJ1-2; TRBD1 aligns across 9 bases. The CDR3 loop spans 15 amino acids. Losses at the gene ends were 5 bases for V and 5 bases for J; bases not matched to a gene: 9. The CDR3 reads CASSLRDRVGYGYTF. The DNA of the CDR3 is TGTGCCAGCAGTCTCCGGGACAGGGTGGGATATGGCTACACCTTC.

This clonotype occurred a few times. The chain recombines TRBV28 with TRBJ2-5, with 12 bases matching TRBD2. The CDR3 has 16 residues. Per the germline V gene, CDR1 is MDHEN and CDR2 is SYDVKM. V dropped 5 bases and J dropped 5; count of bases not matched to a gene: 9. The CDR3 bases are TGTGCCAGCAGTCGATCTAGCGGGAGGGCCAGTGAGACCCAGTACTTC. This codes for CASSRSSGRASETQYF.

This clonotype was detected many times. This sequence joins TRBV20-1 and TRBJ2-5; the D is unclear. V lost 1 base to trimming and J lost 4 bases, with 4 bases between them. The CDR3 is 11 amino acids. Germline V gene lookup returns CDR1 DFQATT and CDR2 SNEGSKA (reference sequence). DNA of the CDR3: TGCAGTGCTAGAGTTTCAGAGACCCAGTACTTC. Its protein is CSARVSETQYF.